Listed here are 32 T cell receptor beta chains from one sample, sequenced in a study of T cell responses to AZD1222 COVID-19 vaccine. Measured with immunoSEQ multiplex PCR; TCRdb has only the in-frame clones, and not every one. The profile shows 250,000 to 300,000 clones, roughly 93% of them singletons. The sample was peripheral blood, taken 28 days after the second AZD1222 dose. Every receptor here comes from an adult who received the AZD1222 COVID-19 vaccine.

The chain carries TRBV3-1 (or the pseudogene TRBV3-2) and TRBJ2-3; 11 bases line up with TRBD2. The CDR3 contains 17 residues. J lost 0 bases, V lost 3 bases, and 5 bases had no gene match. Germline V gives CDR1 LGHDT, CDR2 YNNKEL (reference sequence). The DNA of the CDR3 is TGTGCCAGCAGCCAGAGTAGCGGGGGGGCTAGCACAGATACGCAGTATTTT. This gives the protein CASSQSSGGASTDTQYF.

The genes are TRBV19 and TRBJ1-5; 10 bases are a match to TRBD1. Per germline, CDR1 LNHDA and CDR2 SQIVND (reference sequence). The CDR3 totals 16 residues. Trimming removed 6 bases from V and 6 bases from J; junction bases left unmatched: 11. CDR3 region: CASSLLPGQGTQPQHF. For the CDR3, the DNA is TGTGCCAGTAGCCTTCTTCCGGGACAGGGGACTCAGCCCCAGCATTTT.

J is TRBJ2-7 and V is TRBV2; 11 bases are shared with TRBD1. The CDR3 length is 15 residues. Unmatched junction bases numbered 8, after V lost 5 bases and J lost 5 bases. Germline V gene sequence: CDR1 SNHLY, CDR2 FYNNEI. CDR3 nucleotide sequence: TGTGCCAGCAGTCCCGAAGGACAGGGGGCGGACGAGCAGTACTTC. Amino acid sequence: CASSPEGQGADEQYF.

The rearrangement links TRBV28 to TRBJ2-7; the D is unclear. This CDR3 has 13 amino acids. With 3 bases removed from V and 9 bases from J, the gap between germline ends came to 15 bases. From germline, CDR1 is MDHEN and CDR2 SYDVKM. CDR3 sequence (DNA): TGTGCCAGCAGTTTTGACGACCGGGTCGGGCAGTACTTC. Protein sequence: CASSFDDRVGQYF.

This rearrangement joins TRBV5-1 to TRBJ1-2; no reliable D call. The germline CDR1 and CDR2 sequences are SGHRS and YFSETQ. The CDR3 spans 13 residues. V lost 4 bases and J lost 3, with 10 bases in between. DNA for the CDR3: TGCGCCAGCAGCCAGGACGGAGACTATGGCTACACCTTC. Protein product: CASSQDGDYGYTF.

The chain is built from TRBV3-1 (or the pseudogene TRBV3-2) and TRBJ2-3, with D unclear. CDR3 length: 13 amino acids. Germline assignment: CDR1 LGHDT and CDR2 YNNKEL (reference sequence). V lost 3 bases and J 5 bases, leaving 9 bases between the germline ends. This CDR3 is CASSHHDKDTQYF. CDR3 DNA sequence: TGTGCCAGCAGCCACCACGACAAAGATACGCAGTATTTT.

The rearrangement links TRBV4-1 to TRBJ2-7; D is possibly TRBD2 (6 bases). V was clipped by 0 bases and J by 3 bases, with 9 bases between them. This CDR3 comprises 14 residues. CDR1 and CDR2 from the germline V gene are MGHRA and YSYEKL. Here the CDR3 DNA reads TGCGCCAGCAGCCAAGAGGGGGGAGTCTACGAGCAGTACTTC. Its translation is CASSQEGGVYEQYF.

This chain connects TRBV28 to TRBJ1-4, with D possibly being TRBD1 (5 bases). With 6 bases removed from V and 5 bases from J, the gap between germline ends came to 13 bases. Germline V CDR1 and CDR2: MDHEN, SYDVKM. The CDR3 is 14 amino acids. This chain's CDR3 is CASSPGPVNEKLFF. CDR3 nucleotides: TGTGCCAGCAGCCCAGGGCCCGTCAATGAAAAACTGTTTTTT.

J is TRBJ1-2 and V is TRBV30, with D possibly TRBD1 on 6 matching bases. V lost 7 bases and J lost 3, with 18 bases in between. Germline V lookup: CDR1 GTSNPN, CDR2 SVGIG (reference sequence). This CDR3 has 14 amino acids. The CDR3: CASSQGQGHYGYTF. Here the CDR3 DNA reads TGTGCCTCCTCGCAGGGGCAAGGTCACTATGGCTACACCTTC.

The gene calls are TRBV15 and TRBJ1-1, with no clear D. This CDR3 has 15 residues. The V end was cut by 0 bases, the J end by 6 bases, with 14 bases between. The germline CDR1 and CDR2 sequences are LNHNV and YYDKDF (reference sequence). The CDR3 sequence is CATSRDREGKAEAFF. CDR3 in DNA: TGTGCCACCAGCAGAGATCGGGAAGGGAAGGCTGAAGCTTTCTTT.

The J gene is TRBJ2-3, the V gene TRBV2; weak D call: TRBD2 (6 bases). The CDR3 runs 13 residues. CDR1 and CDR2 (germline): SNHLY, FYNNEI. V lost 7 bases and J 10 bases, leaving 18 bases between the germline ends. The CDR3 is CASKGTVQIPQYF. The DNA of the CDR3 is TGTGCCAGCAAGGGGACTGTACAGATCCCGCAGTATTTT.

V and J are TRBV28 and TRBJ2-5; TRBD1 or TRBD2 may be the D gene (6 bases each). The CDR3 contains 15 residues. Trimming took 4 bases from V and 1 from J, leaving 13 bases between them. Looked up from germline, CDR1 is MDHEN and CDR2 is SYDVKM. The CDR3 nucleotides are TGTGCCAGCAGTTCCCGGGGGCAGACCCAAGAGACCCAGTACTTC. Amino acids: CASSSRGQTQETQYF.

The V call is TRBV11-1, the J call TRBJ2-7, with 8 bases matching TRBD1. The CDR3 runs to 14 residues. Unmatched junction bases numbered 9, after V lost 5 bases and J lost 6 bases. Germline V gene data show CDR1 as SGHAT and CDR2 as FQDESV (reference sequence). CDR3 bases: TGTGCCAGCAGCCAAGCCCTACAGGGGGTCGAGCAGTACTTC. It is translated as CASSQALQGVEQYF.

V and J are TRBV5-1 and TRBJ2-5; no clear D gene. Trimming cost V 0 bases and J 1 base, with 4 bases left between them. The CDR3 runs 13 residues. Per the germline V gene, CDR1 is SGHRS and CDR2 is YFSETQ. The CDR3 sequence is CASSLETQETQYF. The CDR3, as DNA: TGCGCCAGCAGCTTGGAGACCCAAGAGACCCAGTACTTC.

The chain links TRBV2 to TRBJ1-2, with D unclear. Trimming took 4 bases from V and 4 from J, leaving 10 bases between them. Germline V gene sequence: CDR1 SNHLY, CDR2 FYNNEI. The CDR3 runs to 13 residues. CDR3 loop: CASSVETLYGYTF. As DNA, the CDR3 is TGTGCCAGCAGTGTTGAGACGCTCTATGGCTACACCTTC.

The chain carries TRBV4-3 and TRBJ1-4, with D possibly matching TRBD1 (6 bases). The CDR3 totals 14 residues. Trimming shortened V by 1 base and J by 13 bases, and 16 bases separated the two germline ends. Germline-derived CDR1 and CDR2 are LGHNA and YSLEER. The CDR3 here is CASSQGRQTGRLFF. The DNA of the CDR3 is TGCGCCAGCAGCCAAGGCCGTCAAACAGGGAGACTGTTTTTT.

The V call is TRBV2, the J call TRBJ1-4, with TRBD1 matching 7 bases. There are 15 residues in the CDR3. CDR1 and CDR2 (germline): SNHLY, FYNNEI. V shed 7 bases and J 6 bases; nucleotides not matched to a gene: 11. In nucleotides, the CDR3 is TGTGCCAGCACACGACAGGGCGCCGAGGATGAAAAACTGTTTTTT. Amino acid sequence: CASTRQGAEDEKLFF.

The chain recombines TRBV5-1 with TRBJ2-2, with 9 bases identical to TRBD2. The CDR3 spans 13 residues. Germline CDR1 SGHRS, CDR2 YFSETQ. V dropped 6 bases and J dropped 6; count of bases not matched to a gene: 3. The chain's CDR3 is CASNSGGSGELFF. The CDR3 DNA reads TGCGCCAGCAACAGCGGGGGGTCCGGGGAGCTGTTTTTT.

The gene calls are TRBV28 and TRBJ1-4; 9 bases map to TRBD1. The CDR3 runs to 14 residues. V gave up 7 bases and J gave up 8 bases; unmatched junction bases: 8. Germline CDR1 is MDHEN and CDR2 is SYDVKM. The CDR3 bases are TGTGCCAGCACCCCTGGGACAGGGTGGGAAAAACTGTTTTTT. It specifies CASTPGTGWEKLFF.

V and J are TRBV7-9 and TRBJ1-1; TRBD1 might be the D (5 bases). Germline CDR1 reads SEHNR; CDR2 reads FQNEAQ (reference sequence). The V end was cut by 4 bases, the J end by 4 bases, with 10 bases between. There are 13 residues in the CDR3. This CDR3 reads CASSSRGGTEAFF. The CDR3 region has the DNA TGTGCCAGCAGCTCACGGGGGGGCACTGAAGCTTTCTTT. Complete variable domain (other parts from reference TRBV7-9 and TRBJ1-1): DTGVSQNPRHKITKRGQNVTFRCDPISEHNRLYWYRQTLGQGPEFLTYFQNEAQLEKSRLLSDRFSAERPKGSFSTLEIQRTEQGDSAMYLCASSSRGGTEAFFGQGTRLTVV.

CDR3 sequence reads: CASSQGTLRLEQFF. The CDR3, as DNA: TGCGCCAGCAGCCAAGGGACTCTAAGACTTGAGCAGTTCTTC. This chain connects TRBV4-1 to TRBJ2-1; weak D call: TRBD2 (5 bases). The CDR3 extends over 14 amino acids. The ends were cut back, 1 base at V and 9 bases at J, with 13 bases in the middle. CDR1 is MGHRA and CDR2 is YSYEKL in the germline V gene.

V and J are TRBV12-3 or TRBV12-4 and TRBJ2-7, with D unclear. Between the trimmed V and J ends, which lost 2 bases and 7 bases, there was a span of 9 bases. This CDR3 spans 12 amino acids. The CDR3 nucleotides are TGTGCCAGCAGTTTACAGGACGGTGAGCAGTACTTC. Its protein is CASSLQDGEQYF.

Note on this clone: Other DNA variants within this sample encode the same CDR3. The chain carries TRBV5-6 and TRBJ2-7; D is unclear. Between the trimmed V and J ends, which lost 0 bases and 1 base, there was a span of 5 bases. Per the germline V gene, CDR1 is SGHDT and CDR2 is YYEEEE. This CDR3 comprises 13 residues. CDR3 residues: CASSLGSSYEQYF. Written as DNA, the CDR3 is TGTGCCAGCAGCTTGGGCAGTTCCTACGAGCAGTACTTC.

This chain uses TRBV19 with TRBJ2-7, with TRBD2 matching over 8 bases. V trimming: 3 bases; J trimming: 6 bases; junction bases outside the gene matches: 10. CDR1 is LNHDA and CDR2 is SQIVND in the germline V gene (reference sequence). The CDR3 covers 15 residues. CDR3: CASSIGGTSGGEQYF. In DNA, the CDR3 is TGTGCCAGTAGTATCGGGGGGACTAGTGGAGGCGAGCAGTACTTC.

This clone was picked up one time. The chain is built from TRBV28 and TRBJ1-5, with D maybe TRBD1 (5 bases). V was cut by 2 bases and J by 7 bases, with 15 bases left in between. The V gene's germline CDR1 is MDHEN and CDR2 SYDVKM. CDR3 size: 15 residues. CDR3 sequence (DNA): TGTGCCAGCAGTTTACCCCTAAACCGGGGCCAGCCCCAGCATTTT. As protein: CASSLPLNRGQPQHF.

The genes are TRBV27 and TRBJ1-1; 8 bases match TRBD1. The CDR3 is 15 amino acids. The germline V gene encodes CDR1 MNHEY and CDR2 SMNVEV (reference sequence). J was trimmed by 2 bases and V by 3 bases; bases with no gene match: 5. The CDR3 sequence is CASSLDRAVNTEAFF. CDR3 DNA: TGTGCCAGCAGTTTGGACAGGGCGGTTAACACTGAAGCTTTCTTT.

This clone showed up just a few times. The genes are TRBV2 and TRBJ1-1, with D possibly matching TRBD1 (5 bases). This CDR3 spans 15 amino acids. CDR1 and CDR2 from the germline V gene are SNHLY and FYNNEI. V shed 7 bases and J shed 6 bases, with 21 bases lying between them. The CDR3 is CASIRTGTLSAEAFF. The CDR3 nucleotides read TGTGCCAGCATACGAACTGGGACTTTAAGTGCTGAAGCTTTCTTT.

The rearrangement uses TRBV2 and TRBJ1-2; no clear D. CDR1 is SNHLY, CDR2 FYNNEI, per germline. The CDR3 is 12 residues long. Trimming left V 2 bases short and J 5 bases short, with 6 bases between. The CDR3 loop reads CASSEQEYGYTF. The DNA of the CDR3 is TGTGCCAGCAGTGAACAGGAGTATGGCTACACCTTC.

The chain recombines TRBV5-6 with TRBJ1-5; D might be TRBD1 (5 bases). The CDR3 spans 15 residues. V lost 4 bases and J lost 5, with 16 bases in between. Looked up from germline, CDR1 is SGHDT and CDR2 is YYEEEE. CDR3 sequence reads: CASSRGLMGDQPQHF. CDR3 bases: TGTGCCAGCAGCAGGGGACTTATGGGAGATCAGCCCCAGCATTTT.

Written as DNA, the CDR3 is TGTGCCAGCAGTTCCCAGGGGCACCCCCGCGAGACCCAGTACTTC. This translates into CASSSQGHPRETQYF. The chain links TRBV6-5 to TRBJ2-5, with D possibly being TRBD1 (6 bases). The V end was cut by 4 bases, the J end by 5 bases, with 17 bases between. The CDR3 runs to 15 residues. CDR1 is MNHEY and CDR2 is SVGAGI in the germline V gene.

The chain has TRBV7-2 and TRBJ2-2; D is possibly TRBD1 (7 bases). CDR1 and CDR2 from the germline V gene are SGHTA and FQGNSA. The CDR3 contains 17 residues. V dropped 1 base and J dropped 5 bases, with 17 bases sitting between them. This chain's CDR3 is CASSLGYWQGGTGELFF. Here the CDR3 DNA reads TGTGCCAGCAGCTTAGGTTATTGGCAGGGGGGAACCGGGGAGCTGTTTTTT. The full variable domain, in which reference TRBV7-2 and TRBJ2-2 provide the parts outside the CDR3, is GAGVSQSPSNKVTEKGKDVELRCDPISGHTALYWYRQSLGQGLEFLIYFQGNSAPDKSGLPSDRFSAERTGGSVSTLTIQRTQQEDSAVYLCASSLGYWQGGTGELFFGEGSRLTVL.

CDR3: CASSPAASDYGYTF. CDR3 bases: TGTGCCAGCAGCCCAGCGGCCAGCGACTATGGCTACACCTTC. The rearrangement links TRBV7-9 to TRBJ1-2; D is uncertain. The length of the CDR3 is 14 residues. V was shortened by 5 bases and J by 3 bases, with 13 bases between the two germline ends. Germline-derived CDR1 and CDR2 are SEHNR and FQNEAQ (reference sequence).